A single sample is the source of the 7 T cell receptor beta chains below, sequenced in a study of blood T cell repertoires in COVID-19. TCRdb's table, derived via immunoSEQ multiplex PCR, lists solely in-frame clones and lacks some. The repertoire holds around 54,000 clones, with approximately 80% as singletons. Material: peripheral blood. These receptor sequences come from a woman aged 60-70 years with acute or convalescent COVID-19.

V and J are TRBV24-1 and TRBJ1-2; D is unclear. The CDR3 length is 18 residues. The germline CDR1 and CDR2 sequences are KGHDR and SFDVKD. Trimming removed 4 bases from V and 3 bases from J, with 23 bases in between. The chain's CDR3 is CATSEPIGEPGSHYGYTF. CDR3 coding DNA: TGTGCCACCAGTGAGCCGATCGGCGAGCCGGGGTCCCACTATGGCTACACCTTC.

V is TRBV24-1 and J is TRBJ1-2, with TRBD1 matching 8 bases. The CDR3 runs 14 residues. Unmatched junction bases numbered 7, after V lost 7 bases and J lost 4 bases. The V gene's germline CDR1 is KGHDR and CDR2 SFDVKD. The CDR3 DNA reads TGTGCCACCAGCCCCAGACAGGGGAGCTATGGCTACACCTTC. Its translation is CATSPRQGSYGYTF.

This clone was counted between two and nine times. The V and J genes are TRBV30 and TRBJ1-6; TRBD1 might be the D (5 bases). Trimming stripped 1 base from V and 7 bases from J, with 5 bases between. The V gene's germline CDR1 is GTSNPN and CDR2 SVGIG (reference sequence). CDR3 size: 12 residues. The CDR3 region is CAWSGQNSPLHF. CDR3 nucleotide sequence: TGTGCCTGGAGTGGACAGAATTCACCCCTCCACTTT.

The V call is TRBV20-1, the J call TRBJ1-2, with D possibly being TRBD1 (5 bases). The CDR3 runs to 14 residues. The V end lost 4 bases, the J end lost 2 bases, and 14 bases lay between the germline ends. In germline, CDR1 is DFQATT, CDR2 SNEGSKA (reference sequence). CDR3 nucleotides: TGCAGTGCTAATGAACCAGGGCAAAACTATGGCTACACCTTC. Its protein is CSANEPGQNYGYTF.

Only one count was recorded for this clone. The chain joins TRBV3-1 (or the pseudogene TRBV3-2) to TRBJ1-1, with D possibly being TRBD1 (6 bases). The CDR3 has 13 amino acids. Between the trimmed V and J ends, which lost 0 bases and 5 bases, there was a span of 7 bases. Germline assignment: CDR1 LGHDT and CDR2 YNNKEL (reference sequence). The CDR3 here is CASSQDRGTEAFF. The DNA for the CDR3 is TGTGCCAGCAGCCAAGATAGGGGGACTGAAGCTTTCTTT.

This clone was counted a few times. V and J are TRBV6-6 and TRBJ1-1; perhaps TRBD1 as D (6 bases). Germline-derived CDR1 and CDR2 are MNHNY and SVGAGI (reference sequence). CDR3 length: 15 residues. V gave up 2 bases and J gave up 10 bases, with 20 bases separating them. The DNA of the CDR3 is TGTGCCAGCAGTTACCATTCTGACAGGAAGGCGGTAGCTTTCTTT. Translation gives CASSYHSDRKAVAFF.

This clone was recorded once. The rearrangement joins TRBV5-1 to TRBJ2-3; possible D gene TRBD1, 5 bases. Between the trimmed V and J ends, which lost 6 bases and 1 base, there was a span of 9 bases. This CDR3 region has 13 residues. In germline, CDR1 is SGHRS, CDR2 YFSETQ. The CDR3 loop reads CASNLQGTDTQYF. CDR3 DNA sequence: TGCGCCAGCAACCTACAGGGCACAGATACGCAGTATTTT.